The T cell receptor (beta chain) under discussion was sequenced for a study of identifying expanded T cells in peripheral blood (dated by TCRdb to between 2018 and 2021). The study in broad terms: Technical replicates were generated by sequencing separate aliquots of the same genomic DNA pool, and four replicates were compared pairwise.

No immune events, such as infections, were documented for the healthy donors during the collection period. Time-dependent variance in a beta-binomial model of T-cell clone differential abundance was calibrated using healthy-donor blood repertoires as a training cohort. There were roughly 10 healthy donors in the training cohort, of whom 3 were female and 7 were male. On average the donors were about 40 years old, and their ages spanned roughly 29 to 70 years. Whole blood was collected from each healthy donor at three time points spaced approximately 13 days apart and obtained from a commercial supplier. For immunosequencing, genomic DNA was extracted from whole blood that had not been sorted. The immunoSEQ Assay, which relies on bias-controlled multiplex PCR amplification of genomic DNA, was used to profile TCRbeta CDR3 regions. Concerning the study's data processing: To quantify the absolute abundance of each unique TCRbeta CDR3 region, the sequences were collapsed and filtered. Differential abundance was assessed using a binomial (Fisher-equivalent) model and a beta-binomial model in which time-dependent variance fitted from healthy donors was added. Clones with fewer than 5 combined templates were excluded, and clones with Benjamini-Hochberg FDR below 0.01 were called differentially abundant. In the beta-binomial model, variance was expressed as a function of the total template count across the two samples, in the form v = (b*log(k)+a)^2. In its TCRdb copy, this immuneACCESS table keeps in-frame sequences only and misses some clones. Where compared with another copy, unresolved V genes explain less than half of these, and the others have no known cause. The V and J calls and clone size were taken over from that table, and D and trimming were inferred from the DNA. The sample yields about 78,000 clones; just under 85% were counted once. Together, the top ten hold about 17% of the sample.

About this clone: Its antigen is currently not known. Base-call qualities are not available, and no considerably larger clone is one nucleotide away.

On the study overall, not on this receptor specifically: Between technical replicates the binomial model flagged approximately 1.3 differentially abundant clones, whereas over around 2 weeks the binomial model flagged about 16.4 and over approximately four weeks 19 to 20. The authors expected that biological variance in healthy repertoires might rise further over much longer intervals, such as months to years. Across all healthy donors, variance in clone template counts between roughly 2-week samples was found to increase significantly with total template count. Across all healthy-donor time intervals, the beta-binomial model significantly lowered both the number of clones called differentially abundant and the false-positive rate.

The cysteine opens and the phenylalanine closes a CDR3 of 15 amino acids. Of all the DNA, just the CDR3 is kept, 45 bases in frame from base 1. According to the germline V gene, CDR1 reads LGHNA and CDR2 reads YSLEER. Clipping removes 1 base from V and 6 bases from J, with 6 as the unmatched junction base count. This clonotype was sampled from a person between 18 and 70 years old in good health. This chain is built from TRBV4-3 and TRBJ2-5; 9 bases in the middle match TRBD1. Sample: blood. The DNA sequence is given as TGCGCCAGCAGCCAAGTTTTGACAGGGGGACAGACCCAGTACTTC. Translation gives CASSQVLTGGQTQYF.